The 8 T cell receptor beta chains listed next were all sequenced from one sample in a study of T cells in Graves' hyperthyroidism and ophthalmopathy. RNA transcripts provided the source from which TCR beta CDR3 regions were amplified. TCR CDR3 underwent first-round RT-PCR with the HTBI primer set. TCRdb ran MiXCR on the multiplex PCR reads and lists one entry per CDR3 protein. The repertoire holds 700,000 to 950,000 distinct CDR3 sequences, around 40% seen once, with roughly 31% in the top ten. Sequenced input: blood. Every receptor here comes from a middle-aged woman with Graves' hyperthyroidism.

Only a few counts were recorded for this clonotype. The chain carries TRBV7-2 and TRBJ2-7, with D uncertain. Germline assignment: CDR1 SGHTA and CDR2 FQGNSA. This CDR3 contains 17 residues. V gave up 4 bases and J gave up 3 bases, with 22 bases separating them. CDR3 protein: CASSYQRQGHYNYEQYF. The CDR3 DNA reads as TGTGCCAGCAGCTACCAACGACAAGGGCATTATAACTACGAGCAGTACTTC.

This clonotype was observed a single time. This may be a read error: a much more frequent sequence differs by one nucleotide. The chain carries TRBV7-6 and TRBJ1-2, with D unresolved. The V end lost 5 bases, the J end lost 0 bases, and 13 bases lay between the germline ends. The CDR3 extends over 15 amino acids. CDR1 and CDR2 from the germline V gene are SGHVS and FNYEAQ. Written as DNA, the CDR3 is TGTGCCAGCAGCGCCGGGATACAAGCTAACTATGGCTACACCTTC. It specifies CASSAGIQANYGYTF.

This clonotype was seen ten or more times. The V call is TRBV6-5, the J call TRBJ2-5; no definite D call. V was trimmed by 0 bases and J by 6 bases, leaving 8 bases between them. There are 13 residues in the CDR3. Germline values: CDR1 MNHEY, CDR2 SVGAGI. CDR3 in amino acids: CASSYSAVKTQYF. CDR3 bases: TGTGCCAGCAGTTACTCGGCGGTAAAGACCCAGTACTTC.

This clonotype was detected only a few times. The chain links TRBV25-1 to TRBJ1-2; tentative D call: TRBD1 (6 bases). V lost 6 bases to trimming and J lost 8 bases, with 40 bases between them. Germline CDR1 MGHDK, CDR2 SYGVNS. This CDR3 is built from 21 residues. The CDR3 spells CASRIQGLNRYEDSTAGGYTF. DNA for the CDR3: TGTGCCAGCAGGATACAGGGTTTAAATCGCTACGAGGACTCAACGGCCGGAGGCTACACCTTC.

This clonotype has only a few counts. The chain is built from TRBV20-1 and TRBJ2-7, with no clear D. This CDR3 spans 13 amino acids. Germline V lookup: CDR1 DFQATT, CDR2 SNEGSKA (reference sequence). Trimming cost V 1 base and J 0 bases, with 7 bases left between them. CDR3 coding DNA: TGCAGTGCTAGAGTTGTCGCCTCCTACGAGCAGTACTTC. Amino acids: CSARVVASYEQYF.

This clonotype was picked up a small number of times. The genes are TRBV5-1 and TRBJ1-4; tentative D call: TRBD1 (6 bases). Germline loops: CDR1 SGHRS, CDR2 YFSETQ. The CDR3 runs to 14 residues. Trimming took off 2 bases at V and 8 bases at J, with 13 bases between the two ends. This CDR3 reads CASSFGGQDEKLFF. CDR3 in DNA: TGCGCCAGCAGCTTTGGGGGGCAGGACGAAAAACTGTTTTTT. The full variable domain, its missing parts supplied by reference TRBV5-1 and TRBJ1-4, is KAGVTQTPRYLIKTRGQQVTLSCSPISGHRSVSWYQQTPGQGLQFLFEYFSETQRNKGNFPGRFSGRQFSNSRSEMNVSTLELGDSALYLCASSFGGQDEKLFFGSGTQLSVL.

At least ten counts were recorded for this clonotype. The chain recombines TRBV29-1 with TRBJ1-5; D is ambiguous. V lost 4 bases, J lost 1 base, and 5 bases lay in between. The V gene's germline CDR1 is SQVTM and CDR2 ANQGSEA. The CDR3 extends over 12 amino acids. The CDR3 nucleotides read TGCAGCGTTGCGGACAGCAATCAGCCCCAGCATTTT. It specifies CSVADSNQPQHF.

In this sample, this clonotype turned up many times. The rearrangement joins TRBV7-9 to TRBJ1-4, with D unclear. CDR1 and CDR2 from the germline V gene are SEHNR and FQNEAQ (reference sequence). The CDR3 has 15 amino acids. V lost 3 bases and J 3 bases, leaving 11 bases between the germline ends. The CDR3 protein is CASSLVKAPNEKLFF. The DNA of the CDR3 is TGTGCCAGCAGCTTGGTTAAGGCTCCTAATGAAAAACTGTTTTTT.